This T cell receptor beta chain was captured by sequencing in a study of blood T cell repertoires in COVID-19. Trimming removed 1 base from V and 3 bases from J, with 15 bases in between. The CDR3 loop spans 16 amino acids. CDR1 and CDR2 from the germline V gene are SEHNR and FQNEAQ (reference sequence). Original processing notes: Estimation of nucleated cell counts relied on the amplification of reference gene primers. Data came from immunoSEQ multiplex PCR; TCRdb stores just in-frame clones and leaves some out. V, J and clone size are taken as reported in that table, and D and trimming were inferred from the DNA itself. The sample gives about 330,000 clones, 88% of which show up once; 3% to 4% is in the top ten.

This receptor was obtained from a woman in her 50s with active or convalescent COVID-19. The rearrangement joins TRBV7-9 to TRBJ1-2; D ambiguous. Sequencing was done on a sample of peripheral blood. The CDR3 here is CASSLVFDTVDYGYTF. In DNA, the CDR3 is TGTGCCAGCAGCTTAGTCTTCGACACCGTGGACTATGGCTACACCTTC.